The clone carrying this TCR beta chain was counted at least ten times. TCRdb processed the RT-PCR reads anew with MiXCR; each CDR3 protein has one entry. The sample records hundreds of thousands of distinct CDR3 sequences, approximately 15% being singletons. The sample consisted of memory CD4+ T cells from blood. This TCR was recovered from a female donor in good health, serving as a healthy control.

As DNA, the CDR3 is TGTGCCAGCAGCAGGGGGCTTGAGACCCAGTACTTC. This gives the protein CASSRGLETQYF. V and J are TRBV7-9 and TRBJ2-5; 7 nucleotides agree with TRBD1. The germline V gene encodes CDR1 SEHNR and CDR2 FQNEAQ (reference sequence). The CDR3 has 12 residues. Trimming cost V 5 bases and J 5 bases; bases outside gene matches: 2.